The rows below give T cell receptor beta chains drawn from one sample of a study of blood T cells in healthy people across ages. TCRdb redid the calling of the 5' RACE reads with MiXCR, one entry per CDR3 protein. The sample carries over 1,200,000 distinct CDR3 sequences, 59% recorded once. Sequencing input: blood. These receptors were collected from a young man in good health. CDR3s include the opening cysteine and the closing phenylalanine or tryptophan. D genes are given only for firm matches. Not every row has a clone size; where given, it reads once, few, many or a size class.

clone_size | d_call | j_call | v_call | cdr3_aa | cdr3_nt
NA | NA | TRBJ2-1 | TRBV20-1 | CSAFRDQANNEQFF | TGCAGTGCGTTCCGGGACCAGGCAAACAATGAGCAGTTCTTC
NA | TRBD2 | TRBJ2-2 | TRBV4-1 | CASSHPMRGGKTGELFF | TGCGCCAGCAGCCATCCCATGCGGGGGGGCAAAACCGGGGAGCTGTTTTTT
NA | NA | TRBJ2-1 | TRBV7-6 | CASSLPTARGLNEQFF | TGTGCCAGCAGCTTACCGACCGCCAGGGGATTGAATGAGCAGTTCTTC
NA | NA | TRBJ1-4 | TRBV12-3/TRBV12-4 | CASRPDSTNEKLFF | TGTGCCAGCAGACCCGACAGCACTAATGAAAAACTGTTTTTT
NA | NA | TRBJ1-6 | TRBV7-9 | CASTPREPLHF | TGTGCCAGCACCCCGCGAGAGCCCCTCCACTTT
NA | NA | TRBJ2-3 | TRBV5-6 | CASSGTNTQYF | TGTGCCAGCAGCGGGACAAATACGCAGTATTTT
NA | NA | TRBJ2-2 | TRBV27 | CASSLSLAHTGELFF | TGTGCCAGCAGTTTATCCCTAGCCCACACCGGGGAGCTGTTTTTT
NA | NA | TRBJ2-3 | TRBV29-1 | CSVGTTVSDTQYF | TGCAGCGTTGGTACCACAGTTTCAGATACGCAGTATTTT
NA | NA | TRBJ1-5 | TRBV10-3 | CAISDSRNNQPQHF | TGTGCCATCAGTGACTCCAGAAACAATCAGCCCCAGCATTTT
many | TRBD1 | TRBJ2-7 | TRBV29-1 | CSGGQGRNYEQYF | TGCAGCGGAGGACAGGGGAGAAACTACGAGCAGTACTTC
NA | TRBD1 | TRBJ2-6 | TRBV20-1 | CSATHSGQGSANVLTF | TGCAGTGCTACACACTCGGGACAGGGGTCGGCCAACGTCCTGACTTTC
NA | TRBD2 | TRBJ2-3 | TRBV4-1 | CASSTKFGQRESTDTQYF | TGCGCCAGCAGCACGAAGTTCGGCCAGCGGGAGAGCACAGATACGCAGTATTTT
NA | NA | TRBJ2-3 | TRBV10-3 | CAIKPSDDTQYF | TGTGCCATCAAGCCTAGCGACGATACGCAGTATTTT
NA | TRBD2 | TRBJ2-7 | TRBV30 | CAWSLAGKLDEQYF | TGTGCCTGGAGTCTAGCGGGAAAACTGGACGAGCAGTACTTC
NA | NA | TRBJ2-7 | TRBV15 | CATSRDGGARYEQYF | TGTGCCACCAGCAGAGATGGGGGGGCCCGCTACGAGCAGTACTTC
many | TRBD1 | TRBJ2-5 | TRBV7-7 | CASSLTGAIQETQYF | TGTGCTAGCAGCCTAACAGGGGCGATCCAAGAGACCCAGTACTTC
NA | TRBD2 | TRBJ2-7 | TRBV4-1 | CASSTTGTSGYEQYF | TGCGCCAGCAGCACCACCGGGACTAGCGGTTACGAGCAGTACTTC
many | NA | TRBJ2-7 | TRBV27 | CASSSTGLYEQYF | TGTGCCAGCAGTTCGACTGGTTTATACGAGCAGTACTTC
NA | TRBD1 | TRBJ2-5 | TRBV25-1 | CASSAYGDRGGLWETQYF | TGTGCCAGCAGTGCTTACGGGGACAGGGGGGGTTTGTGGGAGACCCAGTACTTC
once | NA | TRBJ1-2 | TRBV11-2 | CASSPTSDGSTGYTF | TGTGCCAGCAGCCCTACCTCGGACGGATCCACTGGCTACACCTTC